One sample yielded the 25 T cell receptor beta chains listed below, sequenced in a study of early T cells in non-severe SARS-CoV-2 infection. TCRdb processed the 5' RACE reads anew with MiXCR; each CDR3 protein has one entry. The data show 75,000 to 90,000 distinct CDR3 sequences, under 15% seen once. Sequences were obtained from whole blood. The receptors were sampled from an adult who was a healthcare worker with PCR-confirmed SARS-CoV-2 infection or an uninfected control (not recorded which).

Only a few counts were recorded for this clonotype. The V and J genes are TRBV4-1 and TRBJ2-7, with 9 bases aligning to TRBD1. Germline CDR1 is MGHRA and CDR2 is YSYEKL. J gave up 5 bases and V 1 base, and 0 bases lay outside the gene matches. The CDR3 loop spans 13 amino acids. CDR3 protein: CASSQGQGDEQYF. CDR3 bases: TGCGCCAGCAGCCAAGGACAGGGGGACGAGCAGTACTTC.

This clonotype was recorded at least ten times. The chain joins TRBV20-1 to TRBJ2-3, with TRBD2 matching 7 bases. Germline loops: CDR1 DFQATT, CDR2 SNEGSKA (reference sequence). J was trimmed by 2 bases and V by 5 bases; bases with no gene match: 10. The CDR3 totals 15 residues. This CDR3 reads CSAPPLAEHTDTQYF. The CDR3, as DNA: TGCAGTGCTCCCCCCCTAGCGGAGCACACAGATACGCAGTATTTT.

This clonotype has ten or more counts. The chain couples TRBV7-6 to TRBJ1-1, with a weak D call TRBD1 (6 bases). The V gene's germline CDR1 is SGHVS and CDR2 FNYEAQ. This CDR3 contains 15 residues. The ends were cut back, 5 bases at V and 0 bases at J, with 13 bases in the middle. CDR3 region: CASSEQQGMNTEAFF. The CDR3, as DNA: TGTGCCAGCAGCGAGCAACAGGGAATGAACACTGAAGCTTTCTTT.

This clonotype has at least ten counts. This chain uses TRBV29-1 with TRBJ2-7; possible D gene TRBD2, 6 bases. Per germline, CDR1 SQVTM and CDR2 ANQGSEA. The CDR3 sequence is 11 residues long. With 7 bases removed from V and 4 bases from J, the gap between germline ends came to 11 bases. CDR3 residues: CSATRGYEQYF. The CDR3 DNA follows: TGCAGCGCAACACGGGGGTACGAGCAGTACTTC.

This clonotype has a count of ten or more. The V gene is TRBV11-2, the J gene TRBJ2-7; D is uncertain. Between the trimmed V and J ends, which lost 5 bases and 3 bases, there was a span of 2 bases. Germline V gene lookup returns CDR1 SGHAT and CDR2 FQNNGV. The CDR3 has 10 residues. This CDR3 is CASSDYEQYF. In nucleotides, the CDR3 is TGTGCCAGCAGCGACTACGAGCAGTACTTC.

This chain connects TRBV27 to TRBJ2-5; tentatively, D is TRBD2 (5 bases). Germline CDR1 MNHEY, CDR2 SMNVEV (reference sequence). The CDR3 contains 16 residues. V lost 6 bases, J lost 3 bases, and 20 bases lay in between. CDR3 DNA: TGTGCCAGCAGACCCCGCCCGGGCGGAGCGGAAGAGACCCAGTACTTC. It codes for CASRPRPGGAEETQYF.

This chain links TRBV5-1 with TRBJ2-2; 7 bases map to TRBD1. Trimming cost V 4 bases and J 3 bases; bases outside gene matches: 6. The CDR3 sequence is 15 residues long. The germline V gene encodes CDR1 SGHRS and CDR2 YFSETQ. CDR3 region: CASSTGTADTGELFF. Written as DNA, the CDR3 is TGCGCCAGCAGCACAGGGACAGCCGACACCGGGGAGCTGTTTTTT.

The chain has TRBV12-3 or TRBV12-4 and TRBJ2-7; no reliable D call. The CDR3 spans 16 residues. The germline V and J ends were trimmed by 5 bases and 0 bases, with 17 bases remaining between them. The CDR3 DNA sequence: TGTGCCAGCAGTCCCGAACCTATAAGTAGCTCCTACGAGCAGTACTTC. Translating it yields CASSPEPISSSYEQYF.

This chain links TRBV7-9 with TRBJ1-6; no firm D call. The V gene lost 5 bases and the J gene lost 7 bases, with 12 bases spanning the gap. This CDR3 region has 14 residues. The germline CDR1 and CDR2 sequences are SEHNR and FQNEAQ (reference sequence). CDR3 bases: TGTGCCAGCAGCCAAGGACGGGAGAATTCACCCCTCCACTTT. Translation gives CASSQGRENSPLHF.

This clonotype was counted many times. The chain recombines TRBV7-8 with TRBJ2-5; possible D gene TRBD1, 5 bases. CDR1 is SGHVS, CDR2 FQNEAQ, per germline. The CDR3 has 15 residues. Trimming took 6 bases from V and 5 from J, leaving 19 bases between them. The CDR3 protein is CASSGWRDSRETQYF. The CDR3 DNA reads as TGTGCCAGCAGTGGGTGGCGAGACAGCAGGGAGACCCAGTACTTC.

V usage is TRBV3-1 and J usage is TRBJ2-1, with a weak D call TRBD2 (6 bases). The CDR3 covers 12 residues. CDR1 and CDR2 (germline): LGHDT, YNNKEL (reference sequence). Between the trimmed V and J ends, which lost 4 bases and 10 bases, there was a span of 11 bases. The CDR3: CASSRNSGEQFF. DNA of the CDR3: TGTGCCAGCAGCCGGAATAGCGGCGAGCAGTTCTTC.

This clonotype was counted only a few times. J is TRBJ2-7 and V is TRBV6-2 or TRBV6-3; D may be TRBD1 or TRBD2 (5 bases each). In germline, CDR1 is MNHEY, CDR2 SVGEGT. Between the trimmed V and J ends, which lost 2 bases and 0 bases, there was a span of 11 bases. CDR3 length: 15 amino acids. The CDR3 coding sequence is TGTGCCAGCAGTTACATAGGGACGGACTCCTACGAGCAGTACTTC. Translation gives CASSYIGTDSYEQYF.

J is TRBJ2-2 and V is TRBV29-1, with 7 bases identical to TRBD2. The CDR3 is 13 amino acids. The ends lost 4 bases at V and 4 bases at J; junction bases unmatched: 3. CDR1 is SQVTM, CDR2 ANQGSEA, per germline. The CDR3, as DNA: TGCAGCGTTGGGGGAGGGACCACCGGGGAGCTGTTTTTT. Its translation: CSVGGGTTGELFF.

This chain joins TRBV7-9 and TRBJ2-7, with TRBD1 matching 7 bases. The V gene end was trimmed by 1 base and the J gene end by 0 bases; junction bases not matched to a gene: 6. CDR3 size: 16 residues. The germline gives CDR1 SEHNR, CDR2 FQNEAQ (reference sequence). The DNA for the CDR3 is TGTGCCAGCAGCTTAGTGGGACAGTTAAGCTCCTACGAGCAGTACTTC. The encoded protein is CASSLVGQLSSYEQYF.

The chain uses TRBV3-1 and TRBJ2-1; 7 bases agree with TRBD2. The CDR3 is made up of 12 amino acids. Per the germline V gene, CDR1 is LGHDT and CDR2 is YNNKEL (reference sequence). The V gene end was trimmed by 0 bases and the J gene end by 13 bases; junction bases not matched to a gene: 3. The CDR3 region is CASSQEGRGQFF. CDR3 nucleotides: TGTGCCAGCAGCCAAGAAGGGAGGGGACAGTTCTTC.

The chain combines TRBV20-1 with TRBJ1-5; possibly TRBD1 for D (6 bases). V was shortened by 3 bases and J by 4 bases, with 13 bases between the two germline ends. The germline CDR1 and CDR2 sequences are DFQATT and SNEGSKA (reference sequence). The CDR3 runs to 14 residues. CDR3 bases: TGCAGTGCTAGTTGGGGGCCGGGAAATCAGCCCCAGCATTTT. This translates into CSASWGPGNQPQHF.

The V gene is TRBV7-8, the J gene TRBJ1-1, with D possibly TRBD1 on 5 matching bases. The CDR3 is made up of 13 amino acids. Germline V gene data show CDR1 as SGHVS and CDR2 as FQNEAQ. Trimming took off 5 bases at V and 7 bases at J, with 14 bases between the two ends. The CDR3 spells CASSPGRTGEAFF. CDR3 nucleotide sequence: TGTGCCAGCAGCCCGGGACGCACCGGTGAAGCTTTCTTT.

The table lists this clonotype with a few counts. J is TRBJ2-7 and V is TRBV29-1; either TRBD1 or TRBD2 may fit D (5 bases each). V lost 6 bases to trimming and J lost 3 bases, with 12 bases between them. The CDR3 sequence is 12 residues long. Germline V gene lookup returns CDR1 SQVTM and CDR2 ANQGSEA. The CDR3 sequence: CSVVGRHYEQYF. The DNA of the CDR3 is TGCAGCGTGGTGGGACGGCACTACGAGCAGTACTTC.

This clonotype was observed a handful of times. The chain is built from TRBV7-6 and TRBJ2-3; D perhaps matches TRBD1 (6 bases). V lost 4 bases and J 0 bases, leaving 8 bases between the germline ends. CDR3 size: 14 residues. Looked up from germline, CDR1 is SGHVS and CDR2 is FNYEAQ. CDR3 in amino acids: CASSSDSSTDTQYF. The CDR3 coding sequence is TGTGCCAGCAGCTCGGACAGTAGCACAGATACGCAGTATTTT.

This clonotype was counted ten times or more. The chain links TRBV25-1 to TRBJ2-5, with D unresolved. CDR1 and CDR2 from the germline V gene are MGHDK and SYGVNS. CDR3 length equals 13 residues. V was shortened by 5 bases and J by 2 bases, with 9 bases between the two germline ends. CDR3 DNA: TGTGCCAGCAGTTTAGTAGGGCAAGAGACCCAGTACTTC. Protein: CASSLVGQETQYF. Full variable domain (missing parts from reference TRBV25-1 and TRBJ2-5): EADIYQTPRYLVIGTGKKITLECSQTMGHDKMYWYQQDPGMELHLIHYSYGVNSTEKGDLSSESTVSRIRTEHFPLTLESARPSHTSQYLCASSLVGQETQYFGPGTRLLVL.

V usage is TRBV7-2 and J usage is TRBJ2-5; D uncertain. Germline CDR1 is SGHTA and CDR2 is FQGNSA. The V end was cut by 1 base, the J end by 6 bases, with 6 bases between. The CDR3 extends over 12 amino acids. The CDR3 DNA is TGTGCCAGCAGCTTAGAGACGAAGACCCAGTACTTC. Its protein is CASSLETKTQYF.

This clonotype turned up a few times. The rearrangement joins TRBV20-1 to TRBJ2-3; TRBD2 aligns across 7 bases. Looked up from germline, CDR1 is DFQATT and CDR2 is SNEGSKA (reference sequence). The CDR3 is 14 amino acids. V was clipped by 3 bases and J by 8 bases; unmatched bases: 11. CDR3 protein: CSARLAGRVATQYF. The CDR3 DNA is TGCAGTGCTAGGTTGGCGGGGAGGGTGGCTACGCAGTATTTT.

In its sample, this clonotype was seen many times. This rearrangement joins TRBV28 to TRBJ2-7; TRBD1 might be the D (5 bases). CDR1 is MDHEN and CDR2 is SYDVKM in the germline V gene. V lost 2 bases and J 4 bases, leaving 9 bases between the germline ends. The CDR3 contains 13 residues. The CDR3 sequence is CASSLGARYEQYF. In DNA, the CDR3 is TGTGCCAGCAGTTTAGGGGCGCGGTACGAGCAGTACTTC.

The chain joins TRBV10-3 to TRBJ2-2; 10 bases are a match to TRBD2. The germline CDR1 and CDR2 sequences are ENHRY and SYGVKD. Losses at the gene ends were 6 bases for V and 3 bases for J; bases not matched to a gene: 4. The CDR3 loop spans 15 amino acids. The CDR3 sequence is CAIRPLAGDTGELFF. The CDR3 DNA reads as TGTGCCATCAGACCCCTAGCGGGAGACACCGGGGAGCTGTTTTTT.

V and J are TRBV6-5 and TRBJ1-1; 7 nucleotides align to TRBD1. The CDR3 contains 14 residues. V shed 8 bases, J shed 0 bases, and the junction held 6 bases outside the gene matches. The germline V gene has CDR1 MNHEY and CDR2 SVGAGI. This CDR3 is CASAAGGVNTEAFF. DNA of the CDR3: TGTGCCAGCGCGGCAGGGGGGGTGAACACTGAAGCTTTCTTT.